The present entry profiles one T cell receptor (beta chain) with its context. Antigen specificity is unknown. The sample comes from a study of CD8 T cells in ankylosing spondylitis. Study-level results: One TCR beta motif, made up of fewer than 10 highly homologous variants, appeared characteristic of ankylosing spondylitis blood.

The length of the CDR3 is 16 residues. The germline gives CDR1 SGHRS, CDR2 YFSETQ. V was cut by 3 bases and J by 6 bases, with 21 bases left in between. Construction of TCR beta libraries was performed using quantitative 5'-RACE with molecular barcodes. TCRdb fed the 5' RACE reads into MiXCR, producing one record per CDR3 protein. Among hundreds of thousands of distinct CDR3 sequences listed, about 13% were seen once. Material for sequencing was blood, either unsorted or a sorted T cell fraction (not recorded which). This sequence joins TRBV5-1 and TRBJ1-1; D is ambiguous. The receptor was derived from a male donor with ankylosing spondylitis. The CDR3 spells CASSSRPRGRAAEAFF. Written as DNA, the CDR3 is TGCGCCAGCAGCTCCCGGCCCCGTGGCCGAGCGGCTGAAGCTTTCTTT.